The 21 T cell receptor beta chains below come from one sample, sequenced in a study of CD8 T cells in ankylosing spondylitis. Whole-study findings and limits: It appeared that ankylosing spondylitis blood was characterized by a TCR beta motif of about eight highly homologous variants.

Their cognate antigens are unknown. TCRdb processed the 5' RACE reads anew with MiXCR; each CDR3 protein has one entry. Of roughly 700,000 distinct CDR3 sequences in the sample, over 15% are singletons; the top ten hold 15% to 20%. What was sequenced was blood, either unsorted or a sorted T cell fraction (not recorded which). These receptors all come from a male donor with ankylosing spondylitis.

This clonotype was recorded at least ten times. The gene calls are TRBV4-3 and TRBJ1-6; no firm D call. The CDR3 contains 15 residues. Germline values: CDR1 LGHNA, CDR2 YSLEER. Trimming took 1 base from V and 5 from J, leaving 9 bases between them. CDR3: CASSQVLTDNSPLHF. The CDR3 DNA follows: TGCGCCAGCAGCCAAGTCCTCACAGATAATTCACCCCTCCACTTT.

This chain joins TRBV10-3 and TRBJ2-7; 10 bases match TRBD1. Germline loops: CDR1 ENHRY, CDR2 SYGVKD. The CDR3 length is 14 residues. With 6 bases clipped from V and 5 bases from J, the junction kept 7 bases outside the gene matches. CDR3 nucleotide sequence: TGTGCCATCAGCCGACAGGGGGCCGTCGACGAGCAGTACTTC. It codes for CAISRQGAVDEQYF.

The chain combines TRBV20-1 with TRBJ1-5; a weak D match, TRBD1 (6 bases). V gave up 2 bases and J gave up 7 bases, with 12 bases separating them. Germline loops: CDR1 DFQATT, CDR2 SNEGSKA (reference sequence). This CDR3 is 13 amino acids long. The CDR3 DNA reads as TGCAGTGCTAGACCAGGGGTCGGGCAGCCCCAGCATTTT. This translates into CSARPGVGQPQHF.

This clonotype was seen a few times. Written as DNA, the CDR3 is TGTGCCGAGTTACCCTCTGGGGCCAACGTCCTGACTTTC. It is translated as CAELPSGANVLTF. V usage is TRBV10-3 and J usage is TRBJ2-6; the D is unclear. This CDR3 has 13 residues. Germline CDR1 reads ENHRY; CDR2 reads SYGVKD. The V end was cut by 11 bases, the J end by 0 bases, with 8 bases between.

This clonotype was seen a handful of times. The rearrangement uses TRBV5-6 and TRBJ2-3; D perhaps matches TRBD1 (6 bases). The CDR3 sequence is 15 residues long. Germline CDR1 and CDR2: SGHDT and YYEEEE. The V and J ends lost 4 bases and 0 bases respectively, with 12 bases between them. CDR3 DNA sequence: TGTGCCAGCAGCGCCTATGGGGGCAGCACAGATACGCAGTATTTT. Encoded protein: CASSAYGGSTDTQYF.

This clonotype has more than one count but fewer than ten. The DNA for the CDR3 is TGCGCCAGCACCAGGGGAGGCCTTTATGGCTACACCTTC. Amino acids: CASTRGGLYGYTF. The genes are TRBV5-1 and TRBJ1-2, with D possibly being TRBD1 (6 bases). Germline assignment: CDR1 SGHRS and CDR2 YFSETQ. Trimming removed 6 bases at V and 5 bases at J, with 14 bases between. The CDR3 spans 13 residues.

This chain joins TRBV27 and TRBJ2-7; the D gene could be TRBD1 or TRBD2 (5 bases each). With 2 bases removed from V and 4 bases from J, the gap between germline ends came to 15 bases. Per the germline V gene, CDR1 is MNHEY and CDR2 is SMNVEV (reference sequence). The CDR3 sequence is 15 residues long. The CDR3 sequence is CASSLAGRVGYEQYF. As DNA, the CDR3 is TGTGCCAGCAGTTTAGCGGGCAGGGTAGGGTACGAGCAGTACTTC.

The sample holds a few counts of this clonotype. The rearrangement uses TRBV9 and TRBJ2-7; D remains ambiguous. The V end lost 2 bases, the J end lost 1 base, and 13 bases lay between the germline ends. Germline V gene data show CDR1 as SGDLS and CDR2 as YYNGEE. This CDR3 contains 15 residues. CDR3: CASSVGPVGSYEQYF. The CDR3 bases are TGTGCCAGCAGCGTCGGACCGGTAGGATCCTACGAGCAGTACTTC.

This CDR3 is CASSQDRTGGIAGNTEAFF. The DNA of the CDR3 is TGTGCCAGCAGCCAAGATCGAACAGGGGGTATCGCTGGGAACACTGAAGCTTTCTTT. The chain recombines TRBV3-1 with TRBJ1-1, with 8 positions matching TRBD1. Per germline, CDR1 LGHDT and CDR2 YNNKEL (reference sequence). Germline trimming cut 0 bases from V and 1 base from J; bases unmatched to any gene: 13. There are 19 residues in the CDR3.

This clonotype appeared a few times. The chain links TRBV5-1 to TRBJ2-1; the D gene is possibly TRBD1 (6 bases). The CDR3 has 12 residues. Germline V CDR1 and CDR2: SGHRS, YFSETQ. V was trimmed by 3 bases and J by 12 bases, leaving 13 bases between them. DNA for the CDR3: TGCGCCAGCAGCTGGGACACGGTTCCGCAGTTCTTC. This gives the protein CASSWDTVPQFF.

The V and J genes are TRBV5-5 and TRBJ1-6; D is possibly TRBD1 (5 bases). This CDR3 has 15 residues. Deletions cut 6 bases from V and 3 bases from J, with 13 bases between. CDR1 SGHKS and CDR2 YYEKEE come from the germline V gene (reference sequence). CDR3 loop: CASTLDRNYNSPLHF. CDR3 sequence (DNA): TGTGCCAGCACCTTAGACAGAAACTATAATTCACCCCTCCACTTT.

The J gene is TRBJ2-1, the V gene TRBV12-3 or TRBV12-4; no reliable D call. V shed 5 bases and J shed 9 bases, with 11 bases lying between them. CDR3 length equals 12 residues. The CDR3 here is CASSSQYGEQFF. In DNA form, the CDR3 reads TGTGCCAGCAGTAGCCAGTACGGTGAGCAGTTCTTC.

The chain employs TRBV5-5 and TRBJ1-2; D is uncertain. The ends were cut back, 4 bases at V and 7 bases at J, with 17 bases in the middle. This CDR3 has 14 amino acids. The germline CDR1 and CDR2 sequences are SGHKS and YYEKEE (reference sequence). CDR3 nucleotide sequence: TGTGCCAGCAGCACGGACTGGGGATCGGGTGGCTACACCTTC. It specifies CASSTDWGSGGYTF.

This clonotype was counted between two and nine times. The chain uses TRBV2 and TRBJ2-2; possibly TRBD1 for D (6 bases). Germline V gene data show CDR1 as SNHLY and CDR2 as FYNNEI. The CDR3 extends over 17 amino acids. V was clipped by 6 bases and J by 0 bases, with 17 bases between them. For the CDR3, the DNA is TGTGCCAGCAGGAGAGCAGGGGCGCCTTCGAACACCGGGGAGCTGTTTTTT. Protein: CASRRAGAPSNTGELFF.

The rearrangement uses TRBV24-1 and TRBJ2-7; 10 bases are shared with TRBD2. CDR1 is KGHDR, CDR2 SFDVKD, per germline. V lost 7 bases and J lost 2; bases outside the gene matches: 13. This CDR3 comprises 17 residues. The CDR3 nucleotides are TGTGCCACCAGATATGGGATAGCGGGAGGTAATCCCTACGAGCAGTACTTC. Amino acids: CATRYGIAGGNPYEQYF.

The sample holds a few counts of this clonotype. V usage is TRBV7-9 and J usage is TRBJ1-1, with TRBD1 matching over 9 bases. The germline CDR1 and CDR2 sequences are SEHNR and FQNEAQ (reference sequence). This CDR3 is 15 amino acids long. Trimming cost V 6 bases and J 1 base; bases outside gene matches: 6. The CDR3 coding sequence is TGTGCCAGCAGGGACCGACAGGGGGAGAACACTGAAGCTTTCTTT. It is translated as CASRDRQGENTEAFF.

The chain carries TRBV12-3 or TRBV12-4 and TRBJ2-1; D remains unclear. Trimming cost V 5 bases and J 0 bases, with 11 bases left between them. The CDR3 consists of 15 residues. The CDR3 loop reads CASSPSEYSYNEQFF. For the CDR3, the DNA is TGTGCCAGCAGTCCTTCAGAATACTCCTACAATGAGCAGTTCTTC.

The sample holds a few counts of this clonotype. The chain carries TRBV6-1 and TRBJ1-1; D might be TRBD1 (5 bases). Germline loops: CDR1 MNHNS, CDR2 SASEGT. The CDR3 runs to 15 residues. Trimming took off 2 bases at V and 0 bases at J, with 10 bases between the two ends. The CDR3 spells CASSELGGVNTEAFF. The CDR3 region has the DNA TGTGCCAGCAGTGAATTGGGGGGAGTGAACACTGAAGCTTTCTTT.

This clonotype was observed a handful of times. This chain connects TRBV7-6 to TRBJ1-1; a weak D match, TRBD1 (6 bases). This CDR3 is built from 14 residues. Deletions cut 5 bases from V and 5 bases from J, with 15 bases between. The germline V gene encodes CDR1 SGHVS and CDR2 FNYEAQ. The CDR3 loop is CASSAQSGETEAFF. The CDR3 coding sequence is TGTGCCAGCAGCGCTCAATCAGGGGAAACTGAAGCTTTCTTT.

This clonotype was observed a handful of times. The chain joins TRBV20-1 to TRBJ2-7; D gene uncertain. In germline, CDR1 is DFQATT, CDR2 SNEGSKA (reference sequence). Trimming shortened V by 8 bases and J by 0 bases, and 17 bases separated the two germline ends. The CDR3 consists of 14 residues. CDR3 region: CSLPAWRPSYEQYF. DNA for the CDR3: TGCAGTCTACCCGCCTGGCGGCCCTCCTACGAGCAGTACTTC.

The CDR3 loop reads CSAPSGGKTEAFF. CDR3 coding DNA: TGCAGTGCCCCGTCGGGGGGCAAGACTGAAGCTTTCTTT. This sequence joins TRBV20-1 and TRBJ1-1; tentative D call: TRBD1 (6 bases). CDR1 DFQATT and CDR2 SNEGSKA come from the germline V gene (reference sequence). The CDR3 totals 13 residues. Between the trimmed V and J ends, which lost 6 bases and 5 bases, there was a span of 16 bases.